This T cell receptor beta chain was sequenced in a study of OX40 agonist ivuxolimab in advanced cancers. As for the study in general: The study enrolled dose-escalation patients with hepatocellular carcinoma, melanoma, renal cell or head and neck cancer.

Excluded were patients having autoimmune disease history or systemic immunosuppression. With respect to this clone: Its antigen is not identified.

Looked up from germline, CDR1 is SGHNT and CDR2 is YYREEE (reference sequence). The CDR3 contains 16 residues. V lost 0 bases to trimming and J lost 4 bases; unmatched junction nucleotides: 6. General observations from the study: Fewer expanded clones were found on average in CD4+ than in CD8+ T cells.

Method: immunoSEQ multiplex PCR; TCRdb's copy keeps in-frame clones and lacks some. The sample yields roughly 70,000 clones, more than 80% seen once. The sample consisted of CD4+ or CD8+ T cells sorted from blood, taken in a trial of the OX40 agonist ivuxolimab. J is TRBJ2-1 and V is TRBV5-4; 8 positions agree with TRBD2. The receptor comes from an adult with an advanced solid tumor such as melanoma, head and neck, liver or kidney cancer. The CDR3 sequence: CASSLVGSGDYNEQFF. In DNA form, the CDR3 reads TGTGCCAGCAGCTTGGTAGGTAGCGGGGATTACAATGAGCAGTTCTTC.